This TCR beta chain appears in the sequencing data of a study of cytomegalovirus exposure and HLA in healthy donors (dated by TCRdb to about 2017). For the wider study: An earlier analysis of approximately 640 of the donors reported 276 Gb of sequence data and 120 million or so unique TCR beta sequences from about 179 million T cells. Using immunosequencing, the study profiled T cell repertoires from fewer than 850 subjects and related those repertoires to cytomegalovirus serostatus. The study combined high-throughput TCR immunosequencing, statistical association of individual TCRs with disease status, and machine learning to predict cytomegalovirus infection status. Typing coverage varied by locus: about 629-640 donors for A, B, C, DRB1 and DQB1; 522 for DQA1; approximately 570 for DPA1; approximately 490 for DPB1. Both class I and class II loci were covered by HLA typing, at four-digit resolution. Alongside the repertoire data, information on donor age, sex, ethnicity and CMV serostatus was compiled. To decide whether each TCR beta V gene segment behaved as functional or pseudogenic, an earlier analysis of 587 of the donors relied on high-throughput TCR beta sequencing. Of the roughly 400 genotyped donors, approximately 83% fell in the genetic ancestry cluster associated with self-reported Caucasian donors. A later genetic analysis used genome-wide SNP genotypes for 398 of the 666 donors, treating that subset as a discovery cohort. Approximately 300 gigabases of sequencing data and 70 million to 95 million unique TCR sequences made up an early release that covered around 640 HLA-typed donors. Every repertoire in the discovery cohort had been generated on one and the same sequencing platform. A separate validation cohort of 90 to 150 different subjects was used in addition to the 666-subject first cohort. The later analysis used no new phenotypic data to find candidate immune exposures, relying instead on TCR beta sequences and their occurrence across donors. On average, 235,054 unique TCR beta nucleotide sequences were sequenced per donor among some 430 genotyped donors of the cohort, with 15% to 20% of those sequences being non-productive. Four or five DR-DQ haplotypes were handled as single units for association and clustering, since linkage in the cohort was strong. A later analysis re-examined previously published TCR beta repertoires from 610 or so donors and added high-resolution HLA genotyping to investigate patterns of TCR occurrence. The study aimed to test whether signatures of past pathogen exposure could be identified by cataloging public T cell receptors. Paper-wide results and their limitations: A later analysis associated some 17,000 TCR beta sequences with specific HLA alleles at a false discovery rate of 0.05. This cohort had only TCR beta chains sequenced, and the lack of alpha or paired-chain data limited which features could be detected. In a later analysis, the rate of TCR association differed among HLA loci, with DRB1 alleles having the most associated TCRs and HLA-C alleles having the fewest. In an earlier analysis of approximately 590 of the donors, most TCR beta V segments appeared in productive rearrangements about 87% or about 30% of the time, broadly matching IMGT annotations. Correlated functional status among segregating V segments might reflect linkage disequilibrium, but an unknown experimental factor could not be ruled out. In the study, around 150 TCR beta chains were listed as associated with cytomegalovirus. The authors suggested that the approach could potentially be generalized to other disease states and immunological phenotypes. When HLA alleles, especially DR and DQ, strongly co-occurred, attributing TCR associations to individual alleles was difficult. About 15 rarely observed V segments, including chromosome 9 orphons, were excluded from the earlier analysis of almost 600 of the donors because counts were too low. Several of the top co-occurrence clusters appeared to be linked to parvovirus B19, influenza, CMV and Epstein-Barr virus, according to a later analysis. Presence/absence analyses assumed roughly uniform sequencing depth across donors, an assumption that may not hold. A further reported finding was that TCR beta sequences accurately predicted the HLA-A and HLA-B alleles for most subjects in the first cohort. Three of the identified cytomegalovirus-associated TCR beta chains were confirmed in vitro to be specific for cytomegalovirus antigens. A later genetic analysis reported fewer N-insertions in productive TCRs among donors in an Asian-associated ancestry cluster than the approximately 670-donor mean. The classifier was reported to diagnose cytomegalovirus status with high specificity and sensitivity in both the original cohort and the validation cohort. A cluster of highly shared sequence variants was judged likely to be a technical artifact of the sequencing pipeline. In a later analysis, HLA-associated TCR beta chains showed more clonal expansion and lower generation probabilities than non-associated chains that were equally common. A later genetic analysis associated a missense DCLRE1C variant with V-gene and J-gene trimming of TCR beta chains, and an independent cohort replicated the association. Some IMGT-functional V segments, including TRBV6-2 and TRBV6-3, could not be told apart with the 87-base-pair reads, so those segments were excluded. Because HLA typing was missing for some donors at each locus, association tests included only the typed subset. For the cohort, immune exposure information was limited to CMV serostatus. In a later analysis, most CMV-associated TCR beta chains were found to appear HLA-restricted, with HLA associations seemingly driven largely by CMV exposure. Across donors, most TCR sequences were observed very rarely, whereas some public TCRs were present in many individuals.

The CDR3 numbers 18 residues from cysteine through phenylalanine. The only DNA kept is the CDR3, 54 bases in frame from the first base. The germline V gene supplies CDR1 SGHDT and CDR2 YYEEEE. At the junction V is shortened by 4 bases and J by 8 bases; bases outside the gene matches: 15. The cohort was made up of around 720 healthy bone marrow donors. Cohort members were all nominally healthy when sampled, although unrecorded immune exposures were likely present. The donor tested CMV seropositive, placing the donor among the roughly 300 seropositive members of the cohort. A peripheral blood sample was collected from each donor, and TCR beta sequencing was performed on peripheral blood mononuclear cells. Genomic DNA extraction from the blood cell samples was performed with the Qiagen DNeasy Blood Extraction Kit. This clone was seen only once. Its antigen is unknown. No much larger clonotype is one base removed from it; base qualities were not supplied.

Library prep was done by the immunoSEQ multiplex PCR assay. For the multiplex PCR, a mixture combining 60 forward primers for TCR Vbeta segments and 13 reverse primers for TCR Jbeta segments was used. The CDR3 region of rearranged TCR beta genes was amplified from genomic DNA with a multiplex PCR assay. Amplified TCR beta libraries were sequenced as 87-base-pair reads on the Illumina HiSeq System. The published analysis was carried out like this. A later analysis counted approximately 84 million unique TCR beta chains across the 670 or so repertoires, and roughly 10 million of these chains were shared by at least two donors. Raw reads were error-corrected and collapsed into unique sequences with a nearest-neighbor algorithm that merged closely related sequences to remove PCR and sequencing errors. V, D and J gene segments were assigned by aligning CDR3 sequences to IMGT reference sequences. For a sequence to be retained, at least a six-nucleotide match to both a V gene segment and a J gene segment was required. A rearrangement was called productive if the CDR3 had no stop codons and remained in frame with V and J, and every other rearrangement was called non-productive. Following IMGT convention, CDR3 was defined as the stretch from the second conserved V-encoded cysteine to the conserved J-encoded phenylalanine. Sequences without an unambiguous match to a single V gene segment were excluded from the earlier analysis of a few hundred of the donors. In an earlier analysis of roughly 600 of the donors, a V segment was called functional when productive rearrangements were above 56.7%, and segregating when the standard deviation between donors exceeded 5%. A statistical classification framework was developed to diagnose cytomegalovirus status using the catalog of TCR beta chain sequences. In a later analysis, V and J genes were assigned by comparing TCR nucleotide sequences against IMGT/GENE-DB human TR gene sequences. Using the TCRdist pipeline, a later analysis assigned CDR3 sequences along with most-parsimonious VDJ recombination scenarios. In a later analysis, each TCR beta chain was defined by its CDR3 amino acid sequence together with its V-gene family, and reads without a unique V-gene family were excluded. As a way to deal with suspected cross-contamination and a sequencing artifact, a later analysis dropped approximately 570 nucleotide sequences that were highly shared and had low generation probability. In a later analysis, a clonal expansion index for each public chain was calculated from normalized within-repertoire ranks of inferred template counts. Generation probabilities in a later analysis came from a VDJ recombination model fitted to out-of-frame rearrangements, and those results were checked against IGoR. In a later analysis, TCR-TCR, TCR-HLA and TCR-CMV co-occurrence was scored with hypergeometric tests, and a repertoire-size bias correction was applied to TCR pairs. A later analysis estimated false discovery rates by permuting HLA or CMV assignments 20 times. In a later analysis, co-occurring TCRs were grouped using DBSCAN, with TCRdist sequence similarity added in when clustering inside HLA-allele-positive subsets. Repertoires with fewer than 30,000 or more than 120,000 public chains were left out of co-occurrence clustering, as were five repertoires with anomalous nucleotide sharing. TCRdb limited this immuneACCESS table to in-frame rearrangements with V and J called. A share of clones is missing; checked studies link under half to unresolved V genes, and the rest is unexplained. V, J and clone size are taken as reported in that table, and D and trimming were inferred from the DNA itself. The table for this sample lists approximately 100,000 clones; around three quarters of them were counted only once. Roughly 3.7% of the sample goes to the ten largest clones.

Here the chain combines TRBV5-6 and TRBJ2-2, with TRBD2 identical over 12 junction bases. This sequence was found in a female donor in good health and CMV-seropositive. The sample comprised PBMCs. The CDR3 corresponds to CASSPRPGLAGLRGELFF. DNA sequence: TGTGCCAGCAGCCCCCGGCCCGGACTAGCGGGATTGCGAGGGGAGCTGTTTTTT.